The clone carrying this TCR beta chain was detected many times. What it recognizes is unknown. Template switching (which added a universal primer site) was used, and cDNA carried unique molecular identifiers. One entry per CDR3 protein results from TCRdb running MiXCR on the 5' RACE reads. The table lists fewer than 650,000 distinct CDR3 sequences, around 9.6% of them singletons, with 3% in the top ten. V was pared by 9 bases and J by 0 bases, with 12 bases between. CDR1 is MNHEY and CDR2 is SMNVEV in the germline V gene (reference sequence). The CDR3 is 13 amino acids. This specimen belongs to a study of identical twins. Overall study findings and caveats: Findings depended on cross-sectional statistics rather than tracking the same donors. Twin-shared out-of-frame alpha sequences showed excess low generation probability.

In addition, the sample was reused for a study of yellow fever vaccine responses in identical twins. As that study records: Twins' vaccine T cell responses were reported to seem partly convergent and partly personalized.

The source is a woman aged 18-29 years in good health. J is TRBJ2-7 and V is TRBV27; D is possibly TRBD1 (6 bases). Sequencing used PBMCs. The CDR3 region is CASSRQVSYEQYF. The CDR3 DNA reads TGTGCCAGTTCAAGACAGGTCTCCTACGAGCAGTACTTC.